The TCR beta chain under discussion was sequenced for a study of tumor-infiltrating lymphocytes in oesophageal squamous cell carcinoma. The CDR3 length is 15 residues. Trimming took 6 bases from V and 11 from J, leaving 25 bases between them. From the PCR reads, TCRdb called clonotypes with MiXCR, one entry per CDR3 protein. The table shows about 17,000 distinct CDR3 sequences, with approximately 46% occurring only once. The specimen was esophageal tumor tissue. This TCR came from a male donor with esophageal squamous cell carcinoma. This chain links TRBV12-3 or TRBV12-4 with TRBJ2-5; D perhaps matches TRBD2 (5 bases). The CDR3 DNA reads as TGTGCCAGCAGGCGGACTCTTAACTCCTACAATGAGCAGTACTTC. Translating gives CASRRTLNSYNEQYF.